The 15 T cell receptor beta chains presented below share a single source sample, sequenced in a study of T-cell memory formation after mild COVID-19. TCRdb passed the 5' RACE reads through MiXCR, listing each CDR3 protein once. The sample comprises some 300,000 distinct CDR3 sequences, roughly 20% of which are singletons, and roughly a fifth rests with the top ten. The sequenced sample consisted of PBMCs or a T cell subset sorted from them (not recorded which). The receptors shown here come from a man aged 18 to 29 who had mild COVID-19 (a few samples of this study predate the infection). Cell type and time point are not known.

The chain uses TRBV5-1 and TRBJ2-7; the match to TRBD2 covers 8 bases. Germline loops: CDR1 SGHRS, CDR2 YFSETQ. The CDR3 is made up of 15 amino acids. The CDR3 sequence is CASGLVAGGKYEQYV. Here the CDR3 DNA reads TGCGCCAGCGGCTTGGTCGCGGGGGGAAAATACGAGCAGTACGTC.

This clonotype was seen many times. V usage is TRBV7-3 and J usage is TRBJ2-2, with 9 nucleotides matching TRBD2. The ends lost 4 bases at V and 6 bases at J; junction bases unmatched: 6. The CDR3 is 15 residues long. Germline V gene data show CDR1 as SGHTA and CDR2 as FQGTGA. In DNA, the CDR3 is TGTGCCAGCAGCTACCGTAGCGGGGGCTCCGGGGAGCTGTTTTTT. Translated, it gives CASSYRSGGSGELFF. The whole variable domain, filled in from reference TRBV7-3 and TRBJ2-2, reads GAGVSQTPSNKVTEKGKYVELRCDPISGHTALYWYRQSLGQGPEFLIYFQGTGAADDSGLPNDRFFAVRPEGSVSTLKIQRTERGDSAVYLCASSYRSGGSGELFFGEGSRLTVL.

The rearrangement joins TRBV5-1 to TRBJ2-1, with TRBD1 as a possible D gene (6 bases). The CDR3 loop spans 19 amino acids. Germline CDR1 and CDR2: SGHRS and YFSETQ. Between the trimmed V and J ends, which lost 3 bases and 0 bases, there was a span of 22 bases. The CDR3 coding sequence is TGCGCCAGCAGCTCACAAGGCAGGGGTACGGTTAGCTCCTACAATGAGCAGTTCTTC. This gives the protein CASSSQGRGTVSSYNEQFF.

This clonotype was counted a few times. The rearrangement links TRBV29-1 to TRBJ2-2, with 8 positions matching TRBD2. Germline V gene data show CDR1 as SQVTM and CDR2 as ANQGSEA. This CDR3 region has 13 residues. Losses at the gene ends were 4 bases for V and 8 bases for J; bases not matched to a gene: 6. The CDR3 bases are TGCAGCGTTGGTAGCGGGGCCGGTGGGGAGCTGTTTTTT. Protein product: CSVGSGAGGELFF.

This chain links TRBV12-3 or TRBV12-4 with TRBJ2-1; 7 bases are shared with TRBD2. The CDR3 spans 16 residues. V lost 6 bases to trimming and J lost 6 bases; unmatched junction nucleotides: 14. The CDR3 spells CASSFLVTSSTNEQFF. DNA of the CDR3: TGTGCCAGCAGCTTCTTGGTGACTAGCTCTACCAATGAGCAGTTCTTC.

This clonotype was found a few times. The chain combines TRBV7-9 with TRBJ2-3; no definite D call. V shed 5 bases and J shed 1 base, with 13 bases lying between them. The germline V gene encodes CDR1 SEHNR and CDR2 FQNEAQ (reference sequence). The CDR3 is made up of 15 amino acids. The DNA of the CDR3 is TGTGCCAGCAGCCGTACACTGGGTGGCACAGATACGCAGTATTTT. Amino acids: CASSRTLGGTDTQYF.

V usage is TRBV6-2 or TRBV6-3 and J usage is TRBJ2-3, with D uncertain. The CDR3 runs to 14 residues. CDR1 is MNHEY and CDR2 is SVGEGT in the germline V gene. Trimming took 5 bases from V and 6 from J, leaving 15 bases between them. CDR3 bases: TGTGCCAGCAGTATCCGCGGCCCTAGGGATACGCAGTATTTT. Protein sequence: CASSIRGPRDTQYF.

This chain links TRBV5-4 with TRBJ2-1, with 9 bases fitting TRBD1. The germline CDR1 and CDR2 sequences are SGHNT and YYREEE (reference sequence). The CDR3 is made up of 19 amino acids. The V and J ends lost 3 bases and 1 base, in that order; junction bases with no gene match: 14. Here the CDR3 reads CASSSDQTGQGSSYNEQFF. The CDR3 DNA is TGTGCCAGCAGCTCAGACCAAACGGGACAGGGAAGTTCCTACAATGAGCAGTTCTTC.

The sample holds a few counts of this clonotype. The chain joins TRBV6-5 to TRBJ2-2, with 7 bases that match TRBD1. Germline V CDR1 and CDR2: MNHEY, SVGAGI. Trimming at V came to 1 base and at J to 6 bases, leaving 2 bases not matched to a gene. The CDR3 spans 14 residues. The chain's CDR3 is CASSYFTGAGELFF. The CDR3, as DNA: TGTGCCAGCAGTTACTTTACAGGGGCCGGGGAGCTGTTTTTT.

V gene TRBV7-2 combines with J gene TRBJ2-2; D remains ambiguous. In germline, CDR1 is SGHTA, CDR2 FQGNSA. This CDR3 comprises 15 residues. V was pared by 5 bases and J by 1 base, with 11 bases between. DNA of the CDR3: TGTGCCAGCAGCACCCAGGCCTTGAACACCGGGGAGCTGTTTTTT. Protein product: CASSTQALNTGELFF.

V and J are TRBV10-3 and TRBJ2-1; TRBD2 aligns across 15 bases. After removal of 6 bases from V and 2 bases from J, the junction contained 8 bases not matched to a gene. The CDR3 is made up of 18 amino acids. From germline, CDR1 is ENHRY and CDR2 SYGVKD. The CDR3 sequence: CAIRTGTSGGNAYNEQFF. The DNA of the CDR3 is TGTGCCATCAGGACCGGGACTAGCGGGGGGAATGCCTACAATGAGCAGTTCTTC.

DNA of the CDR3: TGTGCCAGCTCACCAGCCGGGACAGCTGGGGCCAAAAACATTCAGTACTTC. This gives the protein CASSPAGTAGAKNIQYF. The J gene is TRBJ2-4, the V gene TRBV18, with 7 nucleotides matching TRBD1. With 2 bases clipped from V and 1 base from J, the junction kept 8 bases outside the gene matches. Germline lookup yields CDR1 KGHSH and CDR2 LQKENI. CDR3 length: 17 residues. The full variable domain, completed using reference TRBV18 and TRBJ2-4, is NAGVMQNPRHLVRRRGQEARLRCSPMKGHSHVYWYRQLPEEGLKFMVYLQKENIIDESGMPKERFSAEFPKEGPSILRIQQVVRGDSAAYFCASSPAGTAGAKNIQYFGAGTRLSVL.

This clonotype was counted only a few times. The J gene is TRBJ2-3, the V gene TRBV18, with D possibly called TRBD1 or TRBD2 (6 bases each). The CDR3 spans 15 residues. Germline CDR1 KGHSH, CDR2 LQKENI. V lost 3 bases to trimming and J lost 4 bases, with 14 bases between them. Here the CDR3 DNA reads TGTGCCAGCTCACCCATGGGGGGCCGCGCAGATACGCAGTATTTT. Translated: CASSPMGGRADTQYF.

This clonotype was seen at least ten times. The chain is built from TRBV12-3 or TRBV12-4 and TRBJ2-5; unclear D gene. CDR3 length: 11 amino acids. Trimming removed 8 bases from V and 3 bases from J, with 7 bases in between. This CDR3 reads CASAEKETQYF. The CDR3 DNA is TGTGCCAGCGCAGAAAAAGAGACCCAGTACTTC.

This clonotype was seen a few times. This chain links TRBV3-1 with TRBJ2-3; perhaps D is TRBD1 or TRBD2 (5 bases each). Germline lookup yields CDR1 LGHDT and CDR2 YNNKEL (reference sequence). This CDR3 comprises 16 residues. Between the trimmed V and J ends, which lost 6 bases and 5 bases, there was a span of 21 bases. Here the CDR3 reads CASSHPGRTRGDTQYF. Written as DNA, the CDR3 is TGTGCCAGCAGTCACCCGGGACGCACGAGGGGAGATACGCAGTATTTT.